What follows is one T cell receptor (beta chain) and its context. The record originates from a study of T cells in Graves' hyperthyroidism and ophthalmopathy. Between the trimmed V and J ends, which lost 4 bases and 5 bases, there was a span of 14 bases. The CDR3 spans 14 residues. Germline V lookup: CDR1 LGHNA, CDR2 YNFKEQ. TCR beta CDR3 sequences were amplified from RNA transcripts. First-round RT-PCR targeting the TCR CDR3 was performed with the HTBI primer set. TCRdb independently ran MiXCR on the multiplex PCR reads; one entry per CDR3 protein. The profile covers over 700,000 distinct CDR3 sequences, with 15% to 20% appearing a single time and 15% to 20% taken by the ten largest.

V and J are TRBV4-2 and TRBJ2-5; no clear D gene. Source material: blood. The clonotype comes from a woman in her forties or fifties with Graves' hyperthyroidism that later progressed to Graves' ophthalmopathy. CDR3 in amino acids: CASSPRRSGETQYF. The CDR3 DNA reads TGTGCCAGCAGCCCCAGAAGATCGGGTGAGACCCAGTACTTC.